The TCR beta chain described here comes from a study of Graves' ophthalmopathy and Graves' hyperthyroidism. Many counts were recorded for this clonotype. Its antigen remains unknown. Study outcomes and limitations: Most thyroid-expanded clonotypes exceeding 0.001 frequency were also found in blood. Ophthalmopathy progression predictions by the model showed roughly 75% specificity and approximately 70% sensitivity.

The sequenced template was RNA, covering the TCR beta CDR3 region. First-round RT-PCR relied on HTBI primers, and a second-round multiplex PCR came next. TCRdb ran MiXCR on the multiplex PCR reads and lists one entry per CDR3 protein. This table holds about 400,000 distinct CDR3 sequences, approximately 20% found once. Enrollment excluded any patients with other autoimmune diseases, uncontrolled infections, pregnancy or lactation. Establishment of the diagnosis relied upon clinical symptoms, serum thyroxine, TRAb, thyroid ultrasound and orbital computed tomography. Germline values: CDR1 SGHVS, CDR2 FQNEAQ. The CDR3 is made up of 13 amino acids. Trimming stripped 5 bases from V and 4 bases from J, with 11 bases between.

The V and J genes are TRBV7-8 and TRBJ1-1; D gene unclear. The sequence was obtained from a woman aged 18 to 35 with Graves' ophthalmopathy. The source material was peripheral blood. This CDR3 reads CASSPRLSTEAFF. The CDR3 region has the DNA TGTGCCAGCAGCCCTCGACTGAGCACTGAAGCTTTCTTT.